The rows below give T cell receptor beta chains drawn from one sample of a study of T cell responses to AZD1222 COVID-19 vaccine. Method: immunoSEQ multiplex PCR; TCRdb's copy keeps in-frame clones and lacks some. The table records some 170,000 clones, 75% to 90% of them present only once. Here the sequenced sample was peripheral blood, taken 28 days after the second dose of the MenACWY control vaccine. These receptors came from an adult who received the MenACWY meningococcal vaccine as a control. CDR3s leave out the opening cysteine and the closing phenylalanine or tryptophan.

V | CDR3
TRBV7-9 | ASSSGAGAYEQY
TRBV20-1 | SVDGIPQF
TRBV19 | ASSPQGLAGYNEQF
TRBV10-2 | ASKETGTYEQY
TRBV28 | ASRTDRALSNQPQH
TRBV7-7 | ASSLGTSGTDTQY
TRBV6-2/TRBV6-3 | ASSYSRAGYSQPQH
TRBV20-1 | SAAQLAGGF
TRBV10-3 | AISDPPGAGTQPQH
TRBV18 | ASSPPRVEAATNEKLF
TRBV30 | AWSVSQETQY
TRBV10-3 | AISGRDYGYT
TRBV6-5 | ASTGQPSTGELF
TRBV5-4 | ASSPKGNAGGTIY